The 30 T cell receptor beta chains given below trace back to one sample, sequenced in a study of blood T cell repertoires in COVID-19. Produced via immunoSEQ multiplex PCR; TCRdb's table is partial and in-frame only. This table holds approximately 230,000 clones, about 91% found once. Sequenced: peripheral blood. Source of these receptors: a woman under 40 with COVID-19, enrolled during active disease.

The chain carries TRBV28 and TRBJ1-5; D might be TRBD1 (6 bases). V gave up 2 bases and J gave up 2 bases, with 10 bases separating them. Germline V gives CDR1 MDHEN, CDR2 SYDVKM. The CDR3 extends over 15 amino acids. The CDR3 nucleotides read TGTGCCAGCAGTTTAGGGGGGGCGGGCAATCAGCCCCAGCATTTT. Translated, it gives CASSLGGAGNQPQHF.

This chain uses TRBV19 with TRBJ2-7, with 7 bases matching TRBD1. Germline CDR1 LNHDA, CDR2 SQIVND (reference sequence). V lost 5 bases, J lost 2 bases, and 9 bases stayed unmatched. The CDR3 runs 15 residues. CDR3 amino acids: CASSAAGTEPYEQYF. In DNA form, the CDR3 reads TGTGCCAGTAGTGCAGCCGGGACAGAGCCCTACGAGCAGTACTTC.

About this clone itself: Other DNA sequences in the sample encode the same CDR3. The chain combines TRBV7-2 with TRBJ2-3; D not certain. The length of the CDR3 is 14 residues. Germline CDR1 reads SGHTA; CDR2 reads FQGNSA. The germline V and J ends were trimmed by 1 base and 2 bases, with 7 bases remaining between them. The DNA of the CDR3 is TGTGCCAGCAGCTTAGGCAGAAACACAGATACGCAGTATTTT. Amino acids: CASSLGRNTDTQYF. The whole variable domain, filled in from reference TRBV7-2 and TRBJ2-3, reads GAGVSQSPSNKVTEKGKDVELRCDPISGHTALYWYRQSLGQGLEFLIYFQGNSAPDKSGLPSDRFSAERTGGSVSTLTIQRTQQEDSAVYLCASSLGRNTDTQYFGPGTRLTVL.

The rearrangement uses TRBV5-4 and TRBJ1-2; 9 nucleotides line up with TRBD1. Germline loops: CDR1 SGHNT, CDR2 YYREEE (reference sequence). The CDR3 extends over 15 amino acids. The V segment lost 7 bases and the J segment 3 bases; nucleotides outside the gene matches: 10. DNA for the CDR3: TGTGCCAGCGCTCCCGGGACAGGGCTTTACTATGGCTACACCTTC. As protein: CASAPGTGLYYGYTF.

The chain joins TRBV6-2 or TRBV6-3 to TRBJ1-3, with D tentatively TRBD1 (6 bases). The V and J ends lost 0 bases and 0 bases respectively, with 9 bases between them. CDR3 size: 16 residues. Germline V gene sequence: CDR1 MNHEY, CDR2 SVGEGT. The CDR3 is CASSYSQGFSGNTIYF. CDR3 DNA sequence: TGTGCCAGCAGTTACTCGCAGGGGTTCTCTGGAAACACCATATATTTT.

Only one count was recorded for this clone. This chain links TRBV11-3 with TRBJ1-2; 8 bases agree with TRBD1. CDR3 length: 18 residues. Germline-derived CDR1 and CDR2 are SGHNT and YENEEA. Unmatched junction bases numbered 13, after V lost 4 bases and J lost 0 bases. The CDR3 region is CASSWGRDRQNTNYGYTF. The CDR3 DNA sequence: TGTGCCAGCAGCTGGGGTAGGGACAGGCAAAACACTAACTATGGCTACACCTTC. Full variable domain (remainder filled in from reference TRBV11-3 and TRBJ1-2): EAGVVQSPRYKIIEKKQPVAFWCNPISGHNTLYWYLQNLGQGPELLIRYENEEAVDDSQLPKDRFSAERLKGVDSTLKIQPAELGDSAVYLCASSWGRDRQNTNYGYTFGSGTRLTVV.

This rearrangement joins TRBV28 to TRBJ1-1; no clear D. Germline CDR1 MDHEN, CDR2 SYDVKM. The CDR3 runs to 14 residues. Trimming cost V 3 bases and J 2 bases, with 10 bases left between them. The DNA of the CDR3 is TGTGCCAGCAGTTTGCTGGGCAGCAACACTGAAGCTTTCTTT. This encodes CASSLLGSNTEAFF.

The V call is TRBV9, the J call TRBJ2-7; weak D call: TRBD2 (5 bases). V was cut by 2 bases and J by 0 bases, with 12 bases left in between. There are 15 residues in the CDR3. CDR1 and CDR2 (germline): SGDLS, YYNGEE. The CDR3 nucleotides read TGTGCCAGCAGCGTTGGACGGGAAAGCTCCTACGAGCAGTACTTC. It specifies CASSVGRESSYEQYF.

The V call is TRBV29-1, the J call TRBJ2-1, with 9 positions matching TRBD1. The CDR3 runs 16 residues. V dropped 3 bases and J dropped 6; count of bases not matched to a gene: 12. In germline, CDR1 is SQVTM, CDR2 ANQGSEA. This CDR3 reads CSVDQFGQGSANEQFF. The CDR3 region has the DNA TGCAGCGTTGACCAGTTCGGACAGGGGAGTGCCAATGAGCAGTTCTTC.

The chain employs TRBV5-1 and TRBJ2-5, with TRBD2 matching 10 bases. The CDR3 totals 17 residues. The V gene end was trimmed by 5 bases and the J gene end by 5 bases; junction bases not matched to a gene: 15. Looked up from germline, CDR1 is SGHRS and CDR2 is YFSETQ. The CDR3 coding sequence is TGCGCCAGCAGTAAGAGCCTCCGAGCGGGGGGGCTGGAGACCCAGTACTTC. Encoded protein: CASSKSLRAGGLETQYF.

V gene TRBV29-1 combines with J gene TRBJ2-3, with TRBD2 as a possible D gene (7 bases). CDR3 length: 12 amino acids. V lost 6 bases and J 4 bases, leaving 11 bases between the germline ends. Germline CDR1 reads SQVTM; CDR2 reads ANQGSEA. The CDR3 DNA reads as TGCAGCGTGAGGGGGGGCTCAGATACGCAGTATTTT. This sequence encodes CSVRGGSDTQYF.

This clone was recorded once. J is TRBJ2-7 and V is TRBV7-9; tentative D call: TRBD1 (5 bases). CDR1 and CDR2 from the germline V gene are SEHNR and FQNEAQ (reference sequence). V was cut by 5 bases and J by 4 bases, with 12 bases left in between. The CDR3 totals 13 residues. CDR3 nucleotide sequence: TGTGCCAGCAGCCCGCAGGGTGGGTACGAGCAGTACTTC. Residues: CASSPQGGYEQYF.

The chain joins TRBV19 to TRBJ2-3; 8 bases match TRBD1. Germline CDR1 reads LNHDA; CDR2 reads SQIVND (reference sequence). V dropped 5 bases and J dropped 4; count of bases not matched to a gene: 8. This CDR3 is 15 amino acids long. This chain's CDR3 is CASSPGQGGADTQYF. The CDR3 DNA follows: TGTGCCAGTAGTCCCGGACAGGGAGGAGCAGATACGCAGTATTTT. The whole variable domain, filled in from reference TRBV19 and TRBJ2-3, reads DGGITQSPKYLFRKEGQNVTLSCEQNLNHDAMYWYRQDPGQGLRLIYYSQIVNDFQKGDIAEGYSVSREKKESFPLTVTSAQKNPTAFYLCASSPGQGGADTQYFGPGTRLTVL.

V is TRBV6-4 and J is TRBJ2-7; D perhaps matches TRBD2 (6 bases). The germline V gene encodes CDR1 MRHNA and CDR2 SNTAGT. The CDR3 totals 15 residues. Trimming shortened V by 0 bases and J by 5 bases, and 14 bases separated the two germline ends. The CDR3 DNA reads as TGTGCCAGCAGTGACTCGAGTAGGGGAGGCAACGAGCAGTACTTC. Encoded protein: CASSDSSRGGNEQYF.

V gene TRBV3-1 (or the pseudogene TRBV3-2) combines with J gene TRBJ2-5; the match to TRBD1 covers 9 bases. Germline V gene data show CDR1 as LGHDT and CDR2 as YNNKEL (reference sequence). This CDR3 contains 16 residues. The junction had 11 bases not matched to a gene; V was cut back by 5 bases and J by 4 bases. The CDR3 protein is CASSFTLQGAGETQYF. CDR3 bases: TGTGCCAGCAGCTTCACCCTACAGGGGGCAGGAGAGACCCAGTACTTC.

The CDR3 spells CASSLALEGLVAETQYF. The CDR3 nucleotides are TGTGCCAGCAGCTTGGCTCTTGAAGGACTAGTTGCAGAGACCCAGTACTTC. This chain joins TRBV5-6 and TRBJ2-5; the match to TRBD2 covers 7 bases. Trimming at V came to 0 bases and at J to 4 bases, leaving 12 bases not matched to a gene. The germline gives CDR1 SGHDT, CDR2 YYEEEE. The CDR3 is made up of 17 amino acids.

The V gene is TRBV4-3, the J gene TRBJ1-2; 7 bases line up with TRBD1. This CDR3 is 16 amino acids long. The trim removed 4 bases at V and 6 bases at J, leaving 14 bases unmatched. Looked up from germline, CDR1 is LGHNA and CDR2 is YSLEER. The CDR3 nucleotides are TGCGCCAGCAGCCCGCACCACCTCGACAGGGTGGATGGCTACACCTTC. The encoded protein is CASSPHHLDRVDGYTF.

The CDR3 nucleotides are TGTGCCAGCAGTGAACGGACAGACGGACGTGGTGGCTACACCTTC. It encodes CASSERTDGRGGYTF. This chain uses TRBV6-4 with TRBJ1-2, with TRBD1 as a possible D gene (6 bases). CDR3 length: 15 amino acids. V lost 3 bases and J lost 7, with 18 bases in between. Per germline, CDR1 MRHNA and CDR2 SNTAGT.

The chain employs TRBV28 and TRBJ2-3; 10 bases line up with TRBD1. Trimming removed 2 bases from V and 4 bases from J; junction bases left unmatched: 6. Germline lookup yields CDR1 MDHEN and CDR2 SYDVKM. The CDR3 length is 16 residues. CDR3 residues: CASSLIRQGASDTQYF. Written as DNA, the CDR3 is TGTGCCAGCAGTTTAATACGACAGGGGGCATCAGATACGCAGTATTTT. Based on the CDR3 plus reference TRBV28 and TRBJ2-3, the full variable domain is DVKVTQSSRYLVKRTGEKVFLECVQDMDHENMFWYRQDPGLGLRLIYFSYDVKMKEKGDIPEGYSVSREKKERFSLILESASTNQTSMYLCASSLIRQGASDTQYFGPGTRLTVL.

In this sample, this clone turned up a few times. The chain is built from TRBV7-2 and TRBJ2-7, with 9 bases lining up with TRBD1. There are 14 residues in the CDR3. Germline CDR1 is SGHTA and CDR2 is FQGNSA. Trimming at V came to 3 bases and at J to 3 bases, leaving 3 bases not matched to a gene. The CDR3 DNA reads TGTGCCAGCAGCTTGACAGGGGGGCTCTACGAGCAGTACGTC. It is translated as CASSLTGGLYEQYV.

CDR3 DNA sequence: TGTGCCAGCAGTGAGGGGCCGGGACAAATCTACGAGCAGTACGTC. Encoded protein: CASSEGPGQIYEQYV. The genes are TRBV2 and TRBJ2-7, with TRBD1 as a possible D gene (6 bases). Germline lookup yields CDR1 SNHLY and CDR2 FYNNEI. This CDR3 contains 15 residues. Trimming stripped 3 bases from V and 3 bases from J, with 15 bases between.

The rearrangement links TRBV15 to TRBJ2-5; 9 bases line up with TRBD1. Trimming at V came to 0 bases and at J to 0 bases, leaving 2 bases not matched to a gene. The CDR3 has 16 amino acids. In germline, CDR1 is LNHNV, CDR2 YYDKDF (reference sequence). The CDR3 region has the DNA TGTGCCACCAGCAGAGAAGGGACAGGGAACCAAGAGACCCAGTACTTC. This codes for CATSREGTGNQETQYF.

The V and J genes are TRBV6-2 or TRBV6-3 and TRBJ2-7, with D possibly matching TRBD1 (6 bases). Deletions cut 2 bases from V and 6 bases from J, with 8 bases between. Germline V CDR1 and CDR2: MNHEY, SVGEGT. This CDR3 is built from 12 residues. CDR3 region: CASSYSRGEQYV. In nucleotides, the CDR3 is TGTGCCAGCAGTTACAGCAGGGGCGAGCAGTACGTC.

The chain is built from TRBV6-1 and TRBJ1-1; 7 positions match TRBD1. The germline gives CDR1 MNHNS, CDR2 SASEGT. V was clipped by 2 bases and J by 4 bases; unmatched bases: 10. The CDR3 covers 16 residues. As DNA, the CDR3 is TGTGCCAGCAGTGAATGGGGTAGGGGGCGAGGCACTGAAGCTTTCTTT. This translates into CASSEWGRGRGTEAFF.

This chain links TRBV27 with TRBJ2-5; 10 bases fit TRBD1. CDR1 and CDR2 from the germline V gene are MNHEY and SMNVEV (reference sequence). The CDR3 is 17 amino acids. V shed 3 bases, J shed 5 bases, and the junction held 12 bases outside the gene matches. The CDR3 DNA reads TGTGCCAGCAGTTTGACAGGGGGCCCAACCTGGGATGAGACCCAGTACTTC. Its protein is CASSLTGGPTWDETQYF.

The V and J genes are TRBV5-1 and TRBJ2-7; TRBD1 matches at 8 bases. Germline assignment: CDR1 SGHRS and CDR2 YFSETQ. V was pared by 4 bases and J by 2 bases, with 5 bases of the junction left unmatched. The CDR3 has 14 amino acids. The CDR3 loop is CASSEDREPYEQYF. CDR3 DNA: TGCGCCAGCAGCGAGGACAGGGAGCCCTACGAGCAGTACTTC.

This chain uses TRBV5-1 with TRBJ2-1; 12 bases align to TRBD2. The J segment lost 9 bases and the V segment lost 5 bases, leaving 15 bases of the junction unmatched. This CDR3 has 17 residues. The germline V gene has CDR1 SGHRS and CDR2 YFSETQ. The DNA for the CDR3 is TGCGCCAGCAGTCCAGAGGGTCCTAGCGGGAGGGGTAGTGAGCAGTTCTTC. Translated: CASSPEGPSGRGSEQFF.

V usage is TRBV18 and J usage is TRBJ2-3; possible D gene TRBD2, 6 bases. Germline assignment: CDR1 KGHSH and CDR2 LQKENI. V lost 0 bases to trimming and J lost 5 bases, with 12 bases between them. The CDR3 is 15 residues long. CDR3 loop: CASSPPALAVDTQYF. In nucleotides, the CDR3 is TGTGCCAGCTCACCACCTGCACTAGCTGTAGATACGCAGTATTTT.

The J gene is TRBJ2-3, the V gene TRBV7-2; the match to TRBD2 covers 8 bases. J lost 2 bases, V lost 6 bases, and 7 bases had no gene match. Per the germline V gene, CDR1 is SGHTA and CDR2 is FQGNSA. This CDR3 is 15 amino acids long. This chain's CDR3 is CASSKTSVPTDTQYF. The CDR3 nucleotides read TGTGCCAGCAGTAAGACTAGCGTCCCCACAGATACGCAGTATTTT. Together with reference TRBV7-2 and TRBJ2-3, the CDR3 gives the full variable domain: GAGVSQSPSNKVTEKGKDVELRCDPISGHTALYWYRQSLGQGLEFLIYFQGNSAPDKSGLPSDRFSAERTGGSVSTLTIQRTQQEDSAVYLCASSKTSVPTDTQYFGPGTRLTVL.

This chain joins TRBV7-8 and TRBJ2-1, with 7 bases fitting TRBD2. The CDR3 has 16 amino acids. With 1 base clipped from V and 1 base from J, the junction kept 4 bases outside the gene matches. Germline V gene sequence: CDR1 SGHVS, CDR2 FQNEAQ. The CDR3 region is CASSLGGGISYNEQFF. The DNA for the CDR3 is TGTGCCAGCAGCTTAGGGGGGGGGATATCCTACAATGAGCAGTTCTTC. The full variable domain, in which reference TRBV7-8 and TRBJ2-1 provide the parts outside the CDR3, is GAGVSQSPRYKVAKRGQDVALRCDPISGHVSLFWYQQALGQGPEFLTYFQNEAQLDKSGLPSDRFFAERPEGSVSTLKIQRTQQEDSAVYLCASSLGGGISYNEQFFGPGTRLTVL.